Sequencing of this TCR beta chain was carried out in a study of blood T cell repertoires in COVID-19. Looking at the study overall: Whether acute or convalescent, the COVID-19 samples came from the United States, Italy and Spain. In each case, the material was cDNA or gDNA derived from T cells, B-cell-depleted T cells, or PBMCs.

As originally analysed: Quantification of nucleated cells was approximated via reference gene primer amplification. Sequencing was performed with immunoSEQ multiplex PCR; in TCRdb, only in-frame clones are kept and a portion is missing. V, J and clone size were drawn from that table, and D and trimming were deduced from the DNA. The data hold 100,000 or so clones, with about 92% observed a single time. Unmatched junction bases numbered 7, after V lost 3 bases and J lost 7 bases. This CDR3 has 15 amino acids. Germline CDR1 and CDR2: SNHLY and FYNNEI. The sequencing sample was made of peripheral blood. The chain couples TRBV2 to TRBJ1-5, with 9 bases that match TRBD1. The receptor was derived from a man in his fifties or sixties with active COVID-19. The CDR3 reads CASSEITGGRQPQHF. The CDR3 DNA is TGTGCCAGCAGTGAGATTACAGGGGGCAGACAGCCCCAGCATTTT.